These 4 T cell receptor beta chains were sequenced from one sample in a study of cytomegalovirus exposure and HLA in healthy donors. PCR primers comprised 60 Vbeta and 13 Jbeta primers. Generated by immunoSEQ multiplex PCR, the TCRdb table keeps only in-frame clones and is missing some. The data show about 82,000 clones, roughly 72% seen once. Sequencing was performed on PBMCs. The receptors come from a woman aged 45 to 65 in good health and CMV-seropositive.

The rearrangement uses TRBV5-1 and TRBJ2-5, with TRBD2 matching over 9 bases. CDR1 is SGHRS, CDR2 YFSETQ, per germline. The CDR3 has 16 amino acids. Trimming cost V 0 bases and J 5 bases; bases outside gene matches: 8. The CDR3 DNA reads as TGCGCCAGCAGCTTGGCTGGCGGGAGGGCCGAGGAGACCCAGTACTTC. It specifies CASSLAGGRAEETQYF.

The CDR3, as DNA: TGTGCCAGCAGTTACGGGGCAGGGGTGGCCGGGGAGCTGTTTTTT. This gives the protein CASSYGAGVAGELFF. This chain connects TRBV6-5 to TRBJ2-2; possibly TRBD1 for D (6 bases). Germline V gene sequence: CDR1 MNHEY, CDR2 SVGAGI. V gave up 2 bases and J gave up 6 bases, with 13 bases separating them. The CDR3 consists of 15 residues.

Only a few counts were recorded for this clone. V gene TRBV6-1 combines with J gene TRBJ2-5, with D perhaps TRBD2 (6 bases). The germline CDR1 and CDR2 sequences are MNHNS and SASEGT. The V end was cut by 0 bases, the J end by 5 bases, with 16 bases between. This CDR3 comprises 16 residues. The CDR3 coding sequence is TGTGCCAGCAGTGAAGCTGGCTCCACCCGGGGGGAGACCCAGTACTTC. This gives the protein CASSEAGSTRGETQYF.

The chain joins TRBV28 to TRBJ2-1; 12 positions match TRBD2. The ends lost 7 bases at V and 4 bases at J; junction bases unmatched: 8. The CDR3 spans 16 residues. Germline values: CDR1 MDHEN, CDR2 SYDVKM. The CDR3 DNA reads TGTGCCAGCATCTCGGCTCTAGCGGGAGGGTACAATGAGCAGTTCTTC. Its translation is CASISALAGGYNEQFF.